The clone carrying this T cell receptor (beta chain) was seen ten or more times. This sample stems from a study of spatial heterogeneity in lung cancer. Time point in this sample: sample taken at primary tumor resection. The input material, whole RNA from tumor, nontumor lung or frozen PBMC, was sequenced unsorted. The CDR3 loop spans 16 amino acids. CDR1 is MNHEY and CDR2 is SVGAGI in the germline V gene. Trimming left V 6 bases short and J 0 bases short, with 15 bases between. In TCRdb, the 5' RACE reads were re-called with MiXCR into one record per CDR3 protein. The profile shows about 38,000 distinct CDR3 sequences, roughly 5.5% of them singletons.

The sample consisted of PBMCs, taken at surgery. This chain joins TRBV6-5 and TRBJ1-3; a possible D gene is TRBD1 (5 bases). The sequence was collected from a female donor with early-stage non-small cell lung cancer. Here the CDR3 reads CASSLTVTGSGNTIYF. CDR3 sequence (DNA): TGTGCCAGCAGCCTGACAGTAACCGGCTCTGGAAACACCATATATTTT.